A single sample gave rise to the 4 T cell receptor beta chains below, sequenced in a study of cytomegalovirus exposure and HLA in healthy donors. The PCR contained 60 Vbeta and 13 Jbeta primers. Some clones are missing from TCRdb's copy, which holds only in-frame ones; the method was immunoSEQ multiplex PCR. The sample carries some 100,000 clones, under 85% recorded once. The sample taken for sequencing was PBMCs. The receptors were sampled from a woman between 65 and 79 years old in good health and CMV-seropositive.

This clone showed up just a few times. The chain recombines TRBV5-1 with TRBJ2-5; unclear D gene. The CDR3 runs 13 residues. V lost 4 bases, J lost 5 bases, and 12 bases lay in between. Germline lookup yields CDR1 SGHRS and CDR2 YFSETQ. The CDR3 DNA reads as TGCGCCAGCAGCAAAGCCCCCTTGGAGACCCAGTACTTC. It yields the protein CASSKAPLETQYF.

The genes are TRBV18 and TRBJ2-7; 7 nucleotides agree with TRBD1. CDR3 length equals 14 residues. Germline V gives CDR1 KGHSH, CDR2 LQKENI. The ends lost 6 bases at V and 7 bases at J; junction bases unmatched: 12. Here the CDR3 DNA reads TGTGCCAGCTCCCAGGGCCGGGACAGCCTGGAGCAGTACTTC. This sequence encodes CASSQGRDSLEQYF.

This chain links TRBV28 with TRBJ1-3, with D hard to call. CDR1 is MDHEN, CDR2 SYDVKM, per germline. This CDR3 contains 17 residues. V lost 4 bases and J lost 6, with 22 bases in between. The CDR3 here is CASSSPPGGGASNTIYF. The CDR3 DNA reads TGTGCCAGCAGTTCCCCCCCCGGCGGCGGTGCCTCAAACACCATATATTTT.

The sample holds a few counts of this clone. V is TRBV27 and J is TRBJ1-2, with 7 bases identical to TRBD1. J was trimmed by 2 bases and V by 3 bases; bases with no gene match: 6. This CDR3 region has 15 residues. CDR1 is MNHEY, CDR2 SMNVEV, per germline (reference sequence). CDR3 in amino acids: CASSFTGAKNYGYTF. Written as DNA, the CDR3 is TGTGCCAGCAGTTTTACAGGGGCGAAGAACTATGGCTACACCTTC.